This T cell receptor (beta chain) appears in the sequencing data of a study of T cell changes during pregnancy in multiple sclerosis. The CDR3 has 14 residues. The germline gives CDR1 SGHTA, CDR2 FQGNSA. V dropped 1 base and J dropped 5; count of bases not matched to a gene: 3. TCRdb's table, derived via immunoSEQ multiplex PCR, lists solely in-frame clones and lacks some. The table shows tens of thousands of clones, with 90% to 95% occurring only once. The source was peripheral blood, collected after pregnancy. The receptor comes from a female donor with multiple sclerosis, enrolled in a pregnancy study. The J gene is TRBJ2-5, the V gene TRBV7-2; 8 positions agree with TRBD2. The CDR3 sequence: CASSLGTGGETQYF. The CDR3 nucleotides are TGTGCCAGCAGCTTAGGAACGGGGGGGGAGACCCAGTACTTC.